This paragraph reports one T cell receptor (beta chain). The sample comes from a study of blood T cell repertoires in COVID-19. Turning to the study itself: There were acute and convalescent COVID-19 samples, and they came from the United States, Italy and Spain. The cDNA or gDNA used as material had been derived from T cells, B-cell-depleted T cells, or PBMCs.

The CDR3 contains 14 residues. The germline CDR1 and CDR2 sequences are SEHNR and FQNEAQ (reference sequence). Losses at the gene ends were 5 bases for V and 5 bases for J; bases not matched to a gene: 7. Authors' analysis steps: Amplification from reference gene primers served as the basis for estimated nucleated cell counts. Sequencing was performed with immunoSEQ multiplex PCR; in TCRdb, only in-frame clones are kept and a portion is missing. V and J calls plus clone size are reproduced from that table; the DNA served to infer D and trimming. The sample includes about 99,000 clones, about nine tenths of them seen just once.

The chain has TRBV7-9 and TRBJ2-5; 8 nucleotides agree with TRBD2. Source material: peripheral blood. The TCR originated in a woman aged 80 or over in a cohort sampled during active COVID-19. The CDR3 protein is CASSPRGGRETQYF. Written as DNA, the CDR3 is TGTGCCAGCAGCCCACGGGGGGGCCGGGAGACCCAGTACTTC.